This TCR beta chain originates from a study of blood T cells in healthy people across ages. The authors ran a second PCR of about 7 to 11 cycles using a sample-barcoded 5' primer and a J-beta primer mix. TCRdb fed the 5' RACE reads into MiXCR, producing one record per CDR3 protein. The table lists over 950,000 distinct CDR3 sequences, roughly 51% of them singletons. Whole-study results and caveats: Nothing was known about donor CMV status, and this possibly confounded expanded clonotype changes.

On this clonotype: Its antigen is undetermined.

The V end was cut by 3 bases, the J end by 0 bases, with 6 bases between. The CDR3 has 13 amino acids. The germline gives CDR1 SGHAT, CDR2 FQNNGV. What was sequenced was blood. This receptor was obtained from an older woman in good health. The chain uses TRBV11-2 and TRBJ2-7; D is undetermined. CDR3 amino acids: CASSLSASYEQYF. The CDR3 bases are TGTGCCAGCAGCTTGAGCGCCTCCTACGAGCAGTACTTC.